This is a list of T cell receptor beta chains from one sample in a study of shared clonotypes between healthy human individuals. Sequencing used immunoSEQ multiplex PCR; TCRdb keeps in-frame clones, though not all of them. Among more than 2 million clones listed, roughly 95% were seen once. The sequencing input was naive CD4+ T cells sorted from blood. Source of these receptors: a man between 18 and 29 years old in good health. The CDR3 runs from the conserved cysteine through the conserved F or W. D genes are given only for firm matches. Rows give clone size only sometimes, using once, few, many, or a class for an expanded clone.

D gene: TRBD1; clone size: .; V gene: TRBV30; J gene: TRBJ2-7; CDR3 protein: CAWSRAGGRYEQYF; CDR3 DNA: TGTGCCTGGAGTAGGGCAGGGGGCAGGTACGAGCAGTACTTC
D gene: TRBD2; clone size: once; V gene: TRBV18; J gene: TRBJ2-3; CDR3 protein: CASSPPAGGGTDTQYF; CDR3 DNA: TGTGCCAGCTCACCCCCCGCGGGGGGGGGAACAGATACGCAGTATTTT
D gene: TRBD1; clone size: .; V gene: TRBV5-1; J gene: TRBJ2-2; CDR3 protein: CASSLAGTVAGELFF; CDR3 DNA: TGCGCCAGCAGCTTGGCCGGGACAGTCGCCGGGGAGCTGTTTTTT
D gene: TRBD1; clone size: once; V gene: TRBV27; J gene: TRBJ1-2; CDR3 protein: CASRPPGQGSGYTF; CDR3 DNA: TGTGCCAGCAGGCCCCCGGGACAGGGGTCTGGCTACACCTTC
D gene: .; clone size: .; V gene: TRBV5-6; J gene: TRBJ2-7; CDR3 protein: CASSFDKGSYEQYF; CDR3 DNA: TGTGCCAGCAGCTTTGACAAAGGCTCCTACGAGCAGTACTTC
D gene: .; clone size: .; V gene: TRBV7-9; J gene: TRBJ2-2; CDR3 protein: CASSLDRDTGELFF; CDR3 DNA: TGTGCCAGCAGCTTAGACAGGGACACCGGGGAGCTGTTTTTT
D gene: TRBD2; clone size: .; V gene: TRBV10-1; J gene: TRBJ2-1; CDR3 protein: CASSEGLAGGQSTEFF; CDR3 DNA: TGCGCCAGCAGTGAGGGTCTAGCGGGGGGCCAATCCACTGAGTTCTTC
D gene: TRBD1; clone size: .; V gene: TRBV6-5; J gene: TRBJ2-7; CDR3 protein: CASSRDRVTYEQYF; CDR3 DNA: TGTGCCAGCAGTAGGGACAGGGTCACCTACGAGCAGTACTTC
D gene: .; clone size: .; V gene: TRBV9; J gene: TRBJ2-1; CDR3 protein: CASSVSYNEQFF; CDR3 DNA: TGTGCCAGCAGCGTCTCCTACAATGAGCAGTTCTTC
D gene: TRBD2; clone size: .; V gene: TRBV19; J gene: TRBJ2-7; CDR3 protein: CASRAGGTYEQYF; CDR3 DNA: TGTGCCAGCAGAGCGGGAGGGACCTACGAGCAGTACTTC
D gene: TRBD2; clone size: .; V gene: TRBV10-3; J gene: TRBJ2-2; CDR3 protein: CAIGGGSGANTGELFF; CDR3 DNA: TGTGCCATTGGAGGTGGTAGCGGGGCGAACACCGGGGAGCTGTTTTTT
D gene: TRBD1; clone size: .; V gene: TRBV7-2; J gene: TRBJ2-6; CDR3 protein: CASSVTGAGANVLTF; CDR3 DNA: TGTGCCAGCAGCGTCACAGGGGCAGGGGCCAACGTCCTGACTTTC
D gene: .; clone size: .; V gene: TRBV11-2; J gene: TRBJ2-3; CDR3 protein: CASSSYLRISTDTQYF; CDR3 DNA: TGTGCCAGCAGCTCTTACCTACGCATCTCCACAGATACGCAGTATTTT
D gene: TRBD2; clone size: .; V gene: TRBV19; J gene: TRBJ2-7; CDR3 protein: CASSNKGTTSGEQYF; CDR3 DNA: TGTGCCAGTAGCAATAAAGGGACTACCTCTGGCGAGCAGTACTTC